Listed here are 28 T cell receptor beta chains from one sample, sequenced in a study of T cell responses to AZD1222 COVID-19 vaccine. Assay: immunoSEQ multiplex PCR; the TCRdb copy retains only in-frame clones and omits some. The sample records around 150,000 clones, roughly 92% being singletons. Sequenced here: peripheral blood, sampled on day 0 of AZD1222 vaccination. The receptors derive from an adult in good health.

This clone was found a few times. The V gene is TRBV15, the J gene TRBJ1-2, with a weak D call TRBD1 (5 bases). Trimming stripped 2 bases from V and 10 bases from J, with 17 bases between. The CDR3 loop spans 14 amino acids. Looked up from germline, CDR1 is LNHNV and CDR2 is YYDKDF (reference sequence). This CDR3 is CATSRTTGTRDYTF. The CDR3 DNA follows: TGTGCCACCAGCAGAACCACCGGGACTCGTGACTACACCTTC.

This clone came up once. The chain recombines TRBV7-9 with TRBJ1-4; D gene uncertain. The V gene lost 5 bases and the J gene lost 0 bases, with 16 bases spanning the gap. The CDR3 runs to 17 residues. CDR1 is SEHNR and CDR2 is FQNEAQ in the germline V gene (reference sequence). CDR3 sequence (DNA): TGTGCCAGCAGCCCCCCGGACGGGTCCACAACTAATGAAAAACTGTTTTTT. Translating gives CASSPPDGSTTNEKLFF. The full variable domain, with the rest looked up from reference TRBV7-9 and TRBJ1-4, is DTGVSQNPRHKITKRGQNVTFRCDPISEHNRLYWYRQTLGQGPEFLTYFQNEAQLEKSRLLSDRFSAERPKGSFSTLEIQRTEQGDSAMYLCASSPPDGSTTNEKLFFGSGTQLSVL.

The V call is TRBV4-1, the J call TRBJ1-1; perhaps TRBD1 as D (5 bases). CDR3 length: 13 residues. Looked up from germline, CDR1 is MGHRA and CDR2 is YSYEKL. Trimming removed 3 bases at V and 9 bases at J, with 14 bases between. The CDR3 loop reads CASSQGFRGQAFF. As DNA, the CDR3 is TGCGCCAGCAGCCAGGGGTTCCGGGGCCAAGCTTTCTTT.

The genes are TRBV21-1 and TRBJ1-1; the D call of TRBD1 is as the table states it, not checked on the DNA. TRBV21-1 constitutes a pseudogene. The CDR3 is 17 residues long. CDR3 loop: CASSNRTALRWVTEAFF. CDR3 in DNA: TGTGCCAGCAGCAACCGGACAGCGCTCAGATGGGTCACTGAAGCTTTCTTT.

The V gene is TRBV19, the J gene TRBJ1-2; D remains ambiguous. V was shortened by 3 bases and J by 3 bases, with 5 bases between the two germline ends. This CDR3 is 12 amino acids long. Germline CDR1 LNHDA, CDR2 SQIVND (reference sequence). For the CDR3, the DNA is TGTGCCAGTAGTATCCGAGACTATGGCTACACCTTC. Translated: CASSIRDYGYTF.

The V call is TRBV18, the J call TRBJ2-3, with D hard to call. The V end lost 2 bases, the J end lost 5 bases, and 8 bases lay between the germline ends. Germline CDR1 reads KGHSH; CDR2 reads LQKENI. The CDR3 consists of 13 residues. The DNA for the CDR3 is TGTGCCAGCTCACCAGTCGGTGAAGATACGCAGTATTTT. It encodes CASSPVGEDTQYF.

J is TRBJ1-1 and V is TRBV18; D uncertain. V lost 6 bases and J 3 bases, leaving 14 bases between the germline ends. Germline assignment: CDR1 KGHSH and CDR2 LQKENI. This CDR3 contains 14 residues. The CDR3, as DNA: TGTGCCAGCTCCCTGCTCGAAGCGGACACTGAAGCTTTCTTT. Amino acid sequence: CASSLLEADTEAFF.

The CDR3, as DNA: TGTGCCAGCAGCTTCAGAGACAGGGCCAGCCATGGCTACACCTTC. Its protein product is CASSFRDRASHGYTF. The V gene is TRBV7-8, the J gene TRBJ1-2, with 7 bases that match TRBD1. The V gene end was trimmed by 3 bases and the J gene end by 6 bases; junction bases not matched to a gene: 10. Looked up from germline, CDR1 is SGHVS and CDR2 is FQNEAQ. The CDR3 is made up of 15 amino acids.

The gene calls are TRBV4-1 and TRBJ2-3; 12 bases are a match to TRBD2. The V gene's germline CDR1 is MGHRA and CDR2 YSYEKL. The CDR3 is made up of 16 amino acids. The V and J ends lost 4 bases and 6 bases, in that order; junction bases with no gene match: 8. The CDR3, as DNA: TGCGCCAGCAGCCCCCGACTAGCGGGGGCCCTGGATACGCAGTATTTT. It is translated as CASSPRLAGALDTQYF.

The rearrangement links TRBV7-6 to TRBJ1-1; D is uncertain. The CDR3 is made up of 13 amino acids. V lost 4 bases and J 1 base, leaving 7 bases between the germline ends. Germline CDR1 and CDR2: SGHVS and FNYEAQ. The CDR3 loop is CASSYNRNTEAFF. The CDR3 nucleotides are TGTGCCAGCAGCTATAACAGGAACACTGAAGCTTTCTTT.

This chain uses TRBV6-6 with TRBJ1-1; D is unclear. The ends were cut back, 11 bases at V and 4 bases at J, with 11 bases in the middle. The CDR3 sequence is 11 residues long. In germline, CDR1 is MNHNY, CDR2 SVGAGI (reference sequence). The CDR3 protein is CAAQRATEAFF. CDR3 coding DNA: TGTGCCGCCCAGCGGGCCACTGAAGCTTTCTTT.

The chain links TRBV18 to TRBJ2-5; 7 nucleotides match TRBD1. Trimming cost V 3 bases and J 2 bases; bases outside gene matches: 3. This CDR3 is 14 amino acids long. From germline, CDR1 is KGHSH and CDR2 LQKENI. This CDR3 is CASSPRQGQETQYF. The DNA for the CDR3 is TGTGCCAGCTCACCGAGACAGGGACAAGAGACCCAGTACTTC.

V and J are TRBV7-9 and TRBJ1-4; D unresolved. This CDR3 comprises 14 residues. Trimming cost V 3 bases and J 3 bases, with 8 bases left between them. CDR1 is SEHNR, CDR2 FQNEAQ, per germline (reference sequence). DNA of the CDR3: TGTGCCAGCAGCTTGCCAGGCCCTAATGAAAAACTGTTTTTT. It codes for CASSLPGPNEKLFF.

This rearrangement joins TRBV6-4 to TRBJ1-2, with no clear D. Trimming cost V 5 bases and J 8 bases, with 15 bases left between them. The V gene's germline CDR1 is MRHNA and CDR2 SNTAGT. The CDR3 runs to 13 residues. CDR3 loop: CASSTGEKGGYTF. CDR3 nucleotide sequence: TGTGCCAGCAGTACCGGGGAAAAAGGGGGCTACACCTTC.

The V call is TRBV18, the J call TRBJ2-2; perhaps TRBD1 as D (5 bases). Germline lookup yields CDR1 KGHSH and CDR2 LQKENI. The V end was cut by 6 bases, the J end by 7 bases, with 24 bases between. The CDR3 contains 17 residues. The CDR3 DNA reads TGTGCCAGCTCGCAGTTTCTTCAGGGCGGCGGTGACGGGGAGCTGTTTTTT. Protein product: CASSQFLQGGGDGELFF.

About this clone itself: This same CDR3 is encoded by further DNA sequences in the sample. This chain connects TRBV7-9 to TRBJ1-1; TRBD1 aligns across 7 bases. The germline V gene has CDR1 SEHNR and CDR2 FQNEAQ (reference sequence). The CDR3 is 13 amino acids. J gave up 3 bases and V 5 bases, and 3 bases lay outside the gene matches. CDR3: CASSLTGDTEAFF. The DNA of the CDR3 is TGTGCCAGCAGCCTTACAGGGGACACTGAAGCTTTCTTT.

This clone was observed a single time. This chain links TRBV29-1 with TRBJ2-4; weak D call: TRBD2 (7 bases). The CDR3 contains 13 residues. Germline V gives CDR1 SQVTM, CDR2 ANQGSEA. Trimming took off 1 base at V and 5 bases at J, with 9 bases between the two ends. CDR3 DNA: TGCAGCGTTGAAGGGGAGGGGGAAAACATTCAGTACTTC. This sequence encodes CSVEGEGENIQYF.

The gene calls are TRBV3-1 (or the pseudogene TRBV3-2) and TRBJ2-2; D could derive from TRBD1 or TRBD2 (6 bases each). V lost 5 bases to trimming and J lost 4 bases, with 17 bases between them. This CDR3 is built from 16 residues. CDR1 LGHDT and CDR2 YNNKEL come from the germline V gene (reference sequence). As DNA, the CDR3 is TGTGCCAGCAGCTCAGTTTTGGGGGGCGGCACCGGGGAGCTGTTTTTT. Its translation is CASSSVLGGGTGELFF.

J is TRBJ1-5 and V is TRBV28, with D unresolved. V was clipped by 6 bases and J by 9 bases, with 21 bases between them. The CDR3 has 15 residues. The V gene's germline CDR1 is MDHEN and CDR2 SYDVKM. In DNA form, the CDR3 reads TGTGCCAGCAGCCAAGGCTCTGCCCCAAGAGGGCCCCAGCATTTT. This encodes CASSQGSAPRGPQHF. The variable domain in full, with the rest retrieved from reference TRBV28 and TRBJ1-5, is DVKVTQSSRYLVKRTGEKVFLECVQDMDHENMFWYRQDPGLGLRLIYFSYDVKMKEKGDIPEGYSVSREKKERFSLILESASTNQTSMYLCASSQGSAPRGPQHFGDGTRLSIL.

This clone has a handful of counts. The chain carries TRBV18 and TRBJ1-3; D call uncertain. CDR1 and CDR2 from the germline V gene are KGHSH and LQKENI. Trimming left V 2 bases short and J 0 bases short, with 14 bases between. CDR3 size: 17 residues. For the CDR3, the DNA is TGTGCCAGCTCACCATCAGGCCCATCCTTCTCTGGAAACACCATATATTTT. Protein product: CASSPSGPSFSGNTIYF.

The V and J genes are TRBV3-1 (or the pseudogene TRBV3-2) and TRBJ2-2; TRBD2 is a possible D gene (5 bases). The germline gives CDR1 LGHDT, CDR2 YNNKEL (reference sequence). V lost 4 bases and J lost 4, with 10 bases in between. The CDR3 runs 14 residues. The CDR3: CASSLRETTGELFF. Written as DNA, the CDR3 is TGTGCCAGCAGCCTCCGGGAAACCACCGGGGAGCTGTTTTTT.

The chain joins TRBV4-1 to TRBJ1-2; TRBD1 is a possible D gene (6 bases). This CDR3 has 17 amino acids. Trimming pared 1 base from V and 0 bases from J, leaving 15 bases between. The germline CDR1 and CDR2 sequences are MGHRA and YSYEKL. DNA of the CDR3: TGCGCCAGCAGCCAAGGTGGTGACAGGCTAGCTAACTATGGCTACACCTTC. Protein product: CASSQGGDRLANYGYTF.

This chain joins TRBV6-5 and TRBJ2-7; tentatively, D is TRBD1 or TRBD2 (5 bases each). The CDR3 is 15 amino acids. Trimming left V 5 bases short and J 0 bases short, with 14 bases between. Looked up from germline, CDR1 is MNHEY and CDR2 is SVGAGI. The CDR3 protein is CASSPPGADSYEQYV. The DNA of the CDR3 is TGTGCCAGCAGTCCTCCCGGGGCCGACTCCTACGAGCAGTACGTC.

CDR3: CASSYPPSPLHF. CDR3 DNA: TGTGCCAGCAGTTACCCTCCCTCACCCCTCCACTTT. The chain employs TRBV12-3 or TRBV12-4 and TRBJ1-6; the D is unclear. Trimming took 4 bases from V and 10 from J, leaving 8 bases between them. This CDR3 has 12 amino acids.

The chain recombines TRBV7-2 with TRBJ1-1, with a weak D call TRBD1 (5 bases). Germline V gene lookup returns CDR1 SGHTA and CDR2 FQGNSA. CDR3 size: 14 residues. Trimming shortened V by 5 bases and J by 0 bases, and 10 bases separated the two germline ends. The CDR3 is CASSAAGLNTEAFF. The DNA of the CDR3 is TGTGCCAGCAGCGCCGCAGGGTTGAACACTGAAGCTTTCTTT.

This clone was recorded once. This chain links TRBV4-2 with TRBJ1-2; 8 bases are shared with TRBD1. Per the germline V gene, CDR1 is LGHNA and CDR2 is YNFKEQ. The CDR3 runs to 15 residues. The V gene end was trimmed by 0 bases and the J gene end by 7 bases; junction bases not matched to a gene: 7. The CDR3 nucleotides are TGTGCCAGCAGCCAAGAACGCTCCACAGGGGGTGGCTACACCTTC. It codes for CASSQERSTGGGYTF.

The rearrangement joins TRBV12-3 or TRBV12-4 to TRBJ2-7; D may be TRBD2 (5 bases). V dropped 6 bases and J dropped 6 bases, with 15 bases sitting between them. This CDR3 spans 13 amino acids. Here the CDR3 reads CASSPGVTSEQYV. CDR3 sequence (DNA): TGTGCCAGCAGCCCCGGGGTCACAAGCGAGCAGTACGTC.

This sequence joins TRBV4-2 and TRBJ1-1; possibly TRBD1 for D (6 bases). The germline V gene has CDR1 LGHNA and CDR2 YNFKEQ. V lost 1 base and J lost 4, with 19 bases in between. The CDR3 covers 17 residues. CDR3 nucleotide sequence: TGTGCCAGCAGCCAAGGGGGAGGCGGGGGCGGTGGCACTGAAGCTTTCTTT. As protein: CASSQGGGGGGGTEAFF.